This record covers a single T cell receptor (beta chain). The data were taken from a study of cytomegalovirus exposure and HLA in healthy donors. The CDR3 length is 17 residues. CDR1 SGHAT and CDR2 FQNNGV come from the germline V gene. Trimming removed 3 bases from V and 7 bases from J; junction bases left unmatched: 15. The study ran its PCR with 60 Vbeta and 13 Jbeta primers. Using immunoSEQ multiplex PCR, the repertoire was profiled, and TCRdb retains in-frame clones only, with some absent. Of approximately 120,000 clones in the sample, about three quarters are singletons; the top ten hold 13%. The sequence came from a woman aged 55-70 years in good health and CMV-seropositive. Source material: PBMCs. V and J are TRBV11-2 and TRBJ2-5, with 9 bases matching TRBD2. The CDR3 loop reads CASSFRLAEVLGGTQYF. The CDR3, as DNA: TGTGCCAGCAGCTTTCGACTAGCGGAGGTTCTTGGGGGGACCCAGTACTTC.